The clone carrying this T cell receptor beta chain was counted a few times. Its matching antigen is unknown. The CDR3 is made up of 12 amino acids. Per germline, CDR1 SNHLY and CDR2 FYNNEI. Trimming left V 7 bases short and J 6 bases short, with 9 bases between. This sample was taken from a study of beta chain features in type 1 diabetes. General study points: Within patients, naive, central memory and Treg TCRB repertoires seemed more similar than within healthy donors. When VDJ junctions were examined, type 1 diabetes patients showed fewer insertions and more deletions. All four CD4+ subsets of Type 1 diabetes patients contained TCRB CDR3s that were moderately but significantly shorter.

Central memory, naive, regulatory and stem cell-like memory CD4+ cells were sorted by CD45RO/CCR7/CD25/CD127/CD95/CD27. Reverse transcribing all isolated RNA meant expressed TCRB transcripts were sequenced. About 4 million reads per sample were averaged for naive, central memory and regulatory samples. Using immunoSEQ multiplex PCR, the repertoire was profiled, and TCRdb retains in-frame clones only, with some absent. The sample lists over 150,000 clones, 10% occurring once. This chain joins TRBV2 and TRBJ2-2; D may be TRBD2 (5 bases). This TCR was sampled from a man under 40 with type 1 diabetes. The source material was central memory CD4+ T cells from blood. The CDR3 protein is CASKGEAGELFF. CDR3 DNA sequence: TGTGCCAGCAAGGGAGAGGCCGGGGAGCTGTTTTTT. The variable domain in full, completed from reference TRBV2 and TRBJ2-2, reads EPEVTQTPSHQVTQMGQEVILRCVPISNHLYFYWYRQILGQKVEFLVSFYNNEISEKSEIFDDQFSVERPDGSNFTLKIRSTKLEDSAMYFCASKGEAGELFFGEGSRLTVL.